This TCR beta chain appears in the sequencing data of a study of response to subunit inactivated influenza vaccine. Study observations and caveats: Few additional T cells are recruited per seasonal influenza vaccination, authors suggested.

At least ten counts were recorded for this clonotype. The target antigen is unknown. Each CDR3 protein gets one entry after TCRdb re-called the RT-PCR reads with MiXCR. The sample has about 240,000 distinct CDR3 sequences, roughly an eighth seen once. The germline CDR1 and CDR2 sequences are SQVTM and ANQGSEA. The V gene lost 6 bases and the J gene lost 3 bases, with 12 bases spanning the gap. The CDR3 runs 13 residues. The source was non-naive T cells sorted from PBMCs, collected 14 to 15 days before vaccination. V gene TRBV29-1 combines with J gene TRBJ2-1; the D gene is possibly TRBD1 (6 bases). This TCR came from a man in his fifties who received an inactivated influenza vaccine. CDR3 sequence reads: CSVSTGNYNEQFF. CDR3 nucleotides: TGCAGCGTCTCTACAGGGAACTACAATGAGCAGTTCTTC.